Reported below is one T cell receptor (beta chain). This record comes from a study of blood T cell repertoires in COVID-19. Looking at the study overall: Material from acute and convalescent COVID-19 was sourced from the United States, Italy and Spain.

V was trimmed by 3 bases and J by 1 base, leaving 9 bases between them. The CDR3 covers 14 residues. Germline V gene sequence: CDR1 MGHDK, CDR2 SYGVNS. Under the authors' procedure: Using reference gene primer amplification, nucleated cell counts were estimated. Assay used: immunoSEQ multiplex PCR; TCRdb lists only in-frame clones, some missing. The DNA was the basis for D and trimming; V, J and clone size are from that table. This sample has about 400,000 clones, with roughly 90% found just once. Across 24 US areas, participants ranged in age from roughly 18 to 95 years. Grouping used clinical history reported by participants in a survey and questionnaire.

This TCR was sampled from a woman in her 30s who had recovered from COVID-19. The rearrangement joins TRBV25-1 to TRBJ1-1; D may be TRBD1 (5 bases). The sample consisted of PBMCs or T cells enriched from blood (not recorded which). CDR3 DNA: TGTGCCAGCAGTGACCAAGGACAGAACACTGAAGCTTTCTTT. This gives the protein CASSDQGQNTEAFF.